The entry below describes one T cell receptor (beta chain). The antigen is undetermined. These data come from a study of shared clonotypes between healthy human individuals. Germline V gene sequence: CDR1 SGHVS, CDR2 FQNEAQ. CDR3 length: 16 residues. Trimming removed 1 base from V and 4 bases from J, with 17 bases in between. Findings and limits, study-wide: A few donors showed sharing of about 5.5% of naive CD4 clonotypes.

Each replicate PCR on the sorted subsets used roughly 190 ng DNA (around 31,000 T cell genomes). Clones were read by immunoSEQ multiplex PCR, and TCRdb kept only the in-frame ones, dropping some. The table includes under 1,100,000 clones, about 80% detected once. The chain links TRBV7-8 to TRBJ2-7; possibly TRBD2 for D (6 bases). Sequenced: memory CD4+ T cells from PBMCs. Subset: CD45RA-negative fraction. The clonotype comes from a man younger than 30 in good health. Some clones in this sample may be carry-over from other donors' samples. CDR3 in DNA: TGTGCCAGCAGCTTAGGTTTTCGGGAGCCCATGTACGAGCAGTACTTC. Its translation is CASSLGFREPMYEQYF.